This T cell receptor beta chain was documented in a study of blood T cell repertoires in COVID-19 (dated by TCRdb to 2018 to 2020). Looking at the study overall: Samples from collaborators originated in the United States, Italy and Spain and spanned both the acute and convalescent phases of COVID-19. Where available, HLA class I and class II types were obtained from metadata supplied by the sample provider rather than from assay-based typing. Subjects who had been exposed to COVID-19, were actively infected with it, or had recovered from it provided the deeply sampled blood TCRbeta repertoires that made up the dataset. The prospective study material was composed of cDNA or gDNA derived from T cells, B-cell-depleted T cells, or PBMCs. The repertoires were released in a freely available public database meant as a resource for research on the immune response to SARS-CoV-2. Nearly every sample came with metadata listing a de-identified subject ID, COVID-19 status, age in years and sex. Samples were obtained from the ongoing ImmuneRACE study (first 160 participants) and from some 1,200 subjects provided by 6 global collaborators. The paper as a whole reports these results and caveats: How much clinical and demographic metadata was included differed by source and by participant, and the metadata was provided uncurated.

With respect to this clone: Its antigen remains unidentified. Nothing much larger sits one base from this clone, and base qualities are not available.

The collaborating institutions used their own protocols to collect whole blood in K2EDTA tubes. For TCRbeta analysis, collaborators shipped samples in one of three forms: frozen whole blood, isolated PBMCs, or DNA extracted from either of those sample types. The cysteine opens and the phenylalanine closes a CDR3 of 14 amino acids. This entry keeps only the CDR3 DNA: 42 bases, framed from base 1. CDR1 and CDR2 are drawn from the germline V gene: SGHDN, FVKESK. V lost 2 bases and J lost 5 bases; the stretch between them is 12 bases long. TCRbeta CDR3 regions were amplified from genomic DNA using the immunoSEQ Assay, a bias-controlled multiplex PCR. On the study's bioinformatics: Nucleated cell counts per sample were estimated from amplification of reference gene primers within the assay. To quantify the absolute abundance of each unique TCRbeta CDR3 rearrangement, sequence reads were collapsed and filtered. For each sample, productive Simpson clonality was calculated as the square root of Simpson's diversity index over productive rearrangements. Not all clones reach the TCRdb copy of this immuneACCESS table, which keeps in-frame sequences only. Checked studies attribute under half of the gap to unresolved V genes and leave the rest unexplained. The V and J calls and clone size come from that table; D and trimming were worked out from the DNA. The sample data list some 66,000 clones, and 65% to 90% of these were observed just once. Clones ranked in the top ten supply 6.6% of the sample.

The sequence links TRBV14 to TRBJ2-5; a weak D assignment points to TRBD2 (5 bases agree). The clonotype comes from a man aged 55-75 years with acute or convalescent COVID-19. The sequencing input was peripheral blood. The CDR3 region: CASSQLLAGETQYF. The nucleotide sequence is given as TGTGCCAGCAGCCAACTCCTAGCTGGGGAGACCCAGTACTTC.